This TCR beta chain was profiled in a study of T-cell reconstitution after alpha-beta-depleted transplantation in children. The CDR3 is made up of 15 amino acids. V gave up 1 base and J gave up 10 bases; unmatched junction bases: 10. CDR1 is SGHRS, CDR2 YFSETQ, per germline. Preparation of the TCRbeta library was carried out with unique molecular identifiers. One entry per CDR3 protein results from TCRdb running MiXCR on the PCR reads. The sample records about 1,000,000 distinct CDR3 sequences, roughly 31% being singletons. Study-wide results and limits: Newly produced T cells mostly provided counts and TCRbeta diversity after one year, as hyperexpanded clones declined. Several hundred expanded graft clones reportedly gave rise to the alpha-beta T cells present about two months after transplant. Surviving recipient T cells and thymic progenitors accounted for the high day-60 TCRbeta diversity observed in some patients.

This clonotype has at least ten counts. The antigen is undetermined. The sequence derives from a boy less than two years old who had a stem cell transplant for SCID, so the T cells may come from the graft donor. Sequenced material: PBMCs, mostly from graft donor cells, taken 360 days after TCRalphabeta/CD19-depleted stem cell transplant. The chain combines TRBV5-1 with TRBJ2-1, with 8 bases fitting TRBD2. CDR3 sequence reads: CASSLSVGGAREQFF. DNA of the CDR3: TGCGCCAGCAGCTTGAGCGTCGGGGGGGCCCGGGAGCAGTTCTTC.